These 13 T cell receptor beta chains were sequenced from one sample in a study of cytomegalovirus exposure and HLA in healthy donors. TCRdb's table, derived via immunoSEQ multiplex PCR, lists solely in-frame clones and lacks some. The table lists 70,000 to 80,000 clones, 94% of them singletons. Material: PBMCs. All receptors come from a woman aged 18-30 years in good health and CMV-seronegative.

This clone was recorded only once. The chain combines TRBV2 with TRBJ2-1, with 12 bases aligning to TRBD2. V gave up 4 bases and J gave up 4 bases; unmatched junction bases: 11. This CDR3 is built from 18 residues. Looked up from germline, CDR1 is SNHLY and CDR2 is FYNNEI. CDR3 sequence (DNA): TGTGCCAGCAGTGGGACACTAGCGGGAGGCGGGATTTACAATGAGCAGTTCTTC. Its protein is CASSGTLAGGGIYNEQFF.

This clone was recorded only once. The chain employs TRBV19 and TRBJ2-3, with TRBD2 identical over 11 bases. Per the germline V gene, CDR1 is LNHDA and CDR2 is SQIVND (reference sequence). Trimming cost V 4 bases and J 3 bases; bases outside gene matches: 3. The CDR3 loop spans 15 amino acids. The CDR3 coding sequence is TGTGCCAGTAGTAGTGTAGCGGGAGGGACAGATACGCAGTATTTT. It yields the protein CASSSVAGGTDTQYF. Full variable domain (rest looked up from reference TRBV19 and TRBJ2-3): DGGITQSPKYLFRKEGQNVTLSCEQNLNHDAMYWYRQDPGQGLRLIYYSQIVNDFQKGDIAEGYSVSREKKESFPLTVTSAQKNPTAFYLCASSSVAGGTDTQYFGPGTRLTVL.

The genes are TRBV5-1 and TRBJ2-3; 10 bases align to TRBD2. V lost 3 bases to trimming and J lost 4 bases; unmatched junction nucleotides: 5. The CDR3 loop spans 15 amino acids. Germline V gives CDR1 SGHRS, CDR2 YFSETQ. The CDR3 coding sequence is TGCGCCAGCAGCTACGGACTAGCGGTCTCAGATACGCAGTATTTT. This codes for CASSYGLAVSDTQYF.

The chain joins TRBV9 to TRBJ2-1; 8 positions match TRBD2. With V trimmed by 1 base and J by 0 bases, 0 bases remained unmatched. This CDR3 is built from 15 residues. The germline CDR1 and CDR2 sequences are SGDLS and YYNGEE. The CDR3 loop reads CASSVSGSSYNEQFF. The DNA of the CDR3 is TGTGCCAGCAGCGTAAGCGGGAGCTCCTACAATGAGCAGTTCTTC. Complete variable domain (other parts from reference TRBV9 and TRBJ2-1): DSGVTQTPKHLITATGQRVTLRCSPRSGDLSVYWYQQSLDQGLQFLIQYYNGEERAKGNILERFSAQQFPDLHSELNLSSLELGDSALYFCASSVSGSSYNEQFFGPGTRLTVL.

The chain joins TRBV6-5 to TRBJ1-2; D is ambiguous. Trimming took 0 bases from V and 2 from J, leaving 10 bases between them. This CDR3 spans 15 amino acids. The germline CDR1 and CDR2 sequences are MNHEY and SVGAGI. DNA of the CDR3: TGTGCCAGCAGTTACTCGAGATCGGTGAACTATGGCTACACCTTC. This codes for CASSYSRSVNYGYTF.

V gene TRBV10-2 combines with J gene TRBJ1-6; D is ambiguous. Germline V lookup: CDR1 WSHSY, CDR2 SAAADI. V lost 2 bases, J lost 7 bases, and 6 bases lay in between. The CDR3 totals 13 residues. CDR3 loop: CASSEVGNSPLHF. The CDR3 DNA sequence: TGCGCCAGCAGTGAGGTCGGGAATTCACCCCTCCACTTT.

This clone has just one count. This chain joins TRBV4-2 and TRBJ1-1; 8 bases map to TRBD1. This CDR3 has 16 residues. From germline, CDR1 is LGHNA and CDR2 YNFKEQ. V shed 5 bases, J shed 1 base, and the junction held 9 bases outside the gene matches. CDR3 amino acids: CASSYHPGGSNTEAFF. DNA for the CDR3: TGTGCCAGCAGCTATCATCCAGGGGGCTCGAACACTGAAGCTTTCTTT.

This clone has just a few counts. The chain employs TRBV6-1 and TRBJ2-7; D uncertain. Germline lookup yields CDR1 MNHNS and CDR2 SASEGT. V lost 2 bases, J lost 0 bases, and 11 bases lay in between. This CDR3 has 15 amino acids. This chain's CDR3 is CASSESPESSYEQYF. CDR3 bases: TGTGCCAGCAGTGAATCTCCAGAAAGCTCCTACGAGCAGTACTTC.

The chain has TRBV5-8 and TRBJ1-5; D is unclear. V dropped 4 bases and J dropped 5 bases, with 10 bases sitting between them. CDR3 length equals 13 residues. CDR1 is SGHTS, CDR2 YDEGEE, per germline. CDR3 bases: TGTGCCAGCAGCAAAACAATGGATCAGCCCCAGCATTTT. Protein: CASSKTMDQPQHF.

The chain carries TRBV25-1 and TRBJ1-1, with D possibly matching TRBD1 (5 bases). From germline, CDR1 is MGHDK and CDR2 SYGVNS. The V end was cut by 7 bases, the J end by 2 bases, with 14 bases between. The CDR3 has 14 amino acids. For the CDR3, the DNA is TGTGCCAGCACGCCGCGAGGACACAACACTGAAGCTTTCTTT. This sequence encodes CASTPRGHNTEAFF.

The rearrangement joins TRBV10-3 to TRBJ2-7, with TRBD2 as a possible D gene (6 bases). V dropped 11 bases and J dropped 7 bases, with 21 bases sitting between them. The CDR3 is 13 residues long. CDR1 and CDR2 from the germline V gene are ENHRY and SYGVKD. CDR3 bases: TGTGCCGGGAGAGGGGACCGGGGGAAGGAGCAGTACTTC. It encodes CAGRGDRGKEQYF.

The chain joins TRBV20-1 to TRBJ2-3; possibly TRBD1 for D (5 bases). Germline V lookup: CDR1 DFQATT, CDR2 SNEGSKA (reference sequence). This CDR3 spans 11 amino acids. V lost 3 bases, J lost 8 bases, and 9 bases lay in between. The CDR3 reads CSASRAGTQYF. In DNA, the CDR3 is TGCAGTGCTAGCAGGGCAGGTACGCAGTATTTT.

The rearrangement joins TRBV18 to TRBJ1-4; D possibly corresponds to TRBD1 (5 bases). This CDR3 spans 16 amino acids. Germline CDR1 KGHSH, CDR2 LQKENI. V lost 2 bases, J lost 4 bases, and 14 bases lay in between. The CDR3 here is CASSPSLGRGNEKLFF. The DNA of the CDR3 is TGTGCCAGCTCACCATCTCTGGGGAGGGGTAATGAAAAACTGTTTTTT.